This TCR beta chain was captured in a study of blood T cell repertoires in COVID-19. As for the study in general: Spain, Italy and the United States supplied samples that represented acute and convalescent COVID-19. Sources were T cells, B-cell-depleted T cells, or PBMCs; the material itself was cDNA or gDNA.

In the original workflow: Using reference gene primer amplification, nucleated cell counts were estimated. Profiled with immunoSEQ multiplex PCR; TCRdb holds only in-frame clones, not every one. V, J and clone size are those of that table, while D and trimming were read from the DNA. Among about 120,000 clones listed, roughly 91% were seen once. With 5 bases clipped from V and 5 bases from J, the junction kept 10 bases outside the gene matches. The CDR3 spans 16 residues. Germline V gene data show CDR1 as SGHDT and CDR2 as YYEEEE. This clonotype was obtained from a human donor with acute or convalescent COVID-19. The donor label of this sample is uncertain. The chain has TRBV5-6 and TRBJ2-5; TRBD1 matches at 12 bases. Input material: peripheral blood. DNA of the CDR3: TGTGCCAGCAGGAATATGGGACAGGGGGCATGGGAGACCCAGTACTTC. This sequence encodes CASRNMGQGAWETQYF.